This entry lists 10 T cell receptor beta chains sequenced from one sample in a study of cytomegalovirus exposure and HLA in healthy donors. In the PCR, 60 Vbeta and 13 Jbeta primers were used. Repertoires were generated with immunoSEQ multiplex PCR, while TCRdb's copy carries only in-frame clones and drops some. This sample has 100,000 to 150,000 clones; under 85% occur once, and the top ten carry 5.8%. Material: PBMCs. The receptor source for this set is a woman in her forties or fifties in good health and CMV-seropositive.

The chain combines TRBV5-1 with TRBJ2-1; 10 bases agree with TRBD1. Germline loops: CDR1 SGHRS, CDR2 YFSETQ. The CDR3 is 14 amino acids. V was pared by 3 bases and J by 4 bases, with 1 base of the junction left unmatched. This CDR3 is CASSSGQGYNEQFF. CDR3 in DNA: TGCGCCAGCAGCTCGGGACAGGGGTACAATGAGCAGTTCTTC.

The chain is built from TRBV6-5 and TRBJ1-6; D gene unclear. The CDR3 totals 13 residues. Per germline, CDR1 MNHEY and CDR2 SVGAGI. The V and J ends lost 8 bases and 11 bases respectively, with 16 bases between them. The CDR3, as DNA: TGTGCCAGCCGGAGGGAGGAGTTAGCACCCCTCCACTTT. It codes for CASRREELAPLHF.

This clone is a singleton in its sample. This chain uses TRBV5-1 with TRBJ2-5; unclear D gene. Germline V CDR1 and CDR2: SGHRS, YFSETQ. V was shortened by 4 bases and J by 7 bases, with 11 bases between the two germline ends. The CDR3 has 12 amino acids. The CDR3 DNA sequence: TGCGCCAGCAGCCTCCGCGGTGGGACCCAGTACTTC. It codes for CASSLRGGTQYF.

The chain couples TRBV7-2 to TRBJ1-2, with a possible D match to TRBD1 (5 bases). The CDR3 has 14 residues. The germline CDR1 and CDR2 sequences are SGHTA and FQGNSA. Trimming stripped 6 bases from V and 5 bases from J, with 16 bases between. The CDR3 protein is CASSPTRRVYGYTF. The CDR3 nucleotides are TGTGCCAGCAGTCCAACCCGCAGGGTATATGGCTACACCTTC.

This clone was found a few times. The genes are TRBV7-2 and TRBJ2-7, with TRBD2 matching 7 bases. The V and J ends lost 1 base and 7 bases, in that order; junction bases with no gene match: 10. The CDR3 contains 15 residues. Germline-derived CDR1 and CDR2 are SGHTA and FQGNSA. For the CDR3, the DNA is TGTGCCAGCAGCTTAGTATGGGGCGCCGGGAGGGAGCAGTACTTC. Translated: CASSLVWGAGREQYF.

The CDR3 nucleotides are TGTGCCAGCAGCGTAGGGCTGATGGAGACCCAGTACTTC. Its translation is CASSVGLMETQYF. The chain recombines TRBV9 with TRBJ2-5; D remains ambiguous. Trimming stripped 0 bases from V and 5 bases from J, with 8 bases between. Germline CDR1 and CDR2: SGDLS and YYNGEE. The CDR3 covers 13 residues.

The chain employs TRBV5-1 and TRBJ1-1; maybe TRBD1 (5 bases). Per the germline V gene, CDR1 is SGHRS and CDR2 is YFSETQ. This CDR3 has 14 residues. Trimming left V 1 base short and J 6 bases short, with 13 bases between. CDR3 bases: TGCGCCAGCAGCTTGTCGGGCAGGGTCGCTGAAGCTTTCTTT. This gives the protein CASSLSGRVAEAFF. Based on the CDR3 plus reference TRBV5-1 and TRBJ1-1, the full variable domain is KAGVTQTPRYLIKTRGQQVTLSCSPISGHRSVSWYQQTPGQGLQFLFEYFSETQRNKGNFPGRFSGRQFSNSRSEMNVSTLELGDSALYLCASSLSGRVAEAFFGQGTRLTVV.

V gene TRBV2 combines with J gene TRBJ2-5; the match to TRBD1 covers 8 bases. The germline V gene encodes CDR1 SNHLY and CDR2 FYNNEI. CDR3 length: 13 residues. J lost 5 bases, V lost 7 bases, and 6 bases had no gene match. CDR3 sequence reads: CASTAGGGETQYF. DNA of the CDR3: TGTGCCAGCACGGCAGGGGGCGGGGAGACCCAGTACTTC.

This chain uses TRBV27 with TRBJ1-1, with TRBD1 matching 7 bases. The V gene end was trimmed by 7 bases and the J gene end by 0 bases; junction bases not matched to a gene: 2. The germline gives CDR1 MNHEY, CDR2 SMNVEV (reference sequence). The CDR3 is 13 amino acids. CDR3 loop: CASTTGLNTEAFF. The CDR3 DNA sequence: TGTGCCAGCACGACAGGGCTGAACACTGAAGCTTTCTTT.

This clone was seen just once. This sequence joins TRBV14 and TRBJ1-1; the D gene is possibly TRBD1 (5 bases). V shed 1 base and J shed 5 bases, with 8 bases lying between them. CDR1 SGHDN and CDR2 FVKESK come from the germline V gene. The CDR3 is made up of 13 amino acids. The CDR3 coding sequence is TGTGCCAGCAGCCAAGGCAGGGTGACTGAAGCTTTCTTT. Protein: CASSQGRVTEAFF.